This T cell receptor (beta chain) was profiled in a study of T cell responses to AZD1222 COVID-19 vaccine. At the level of the study: Second-dose schedules of about 4 or about 12 weeks were combined. General observations from the study: Targets within unmutated variant regions were reportedly found for nearly half of spike-specific TCRs. In a largely white British group with more females than males, clonal diversity was possibly underestimated.

This clone was counted a few times. The antigen remains undetermined. Germline lookup yields CDR1 SGDLS and CDR2 YYNGEE. V lost 0 bases, J lost 4 bases, and 7 bases stayed unmatched. The CDR3 runs 16 residues. Produced via immunoSEQ multiplex PCR; TCRdb's table is partial and in-frame only. The sample comprises over 100,000 clones, under 90% of which are singletons, and approximately 20% rests with the top ten. The chain is built from TRBV9 and TRBJ2-1; 7 nucleotides align to TRBD2. The receptor was isolated from an adult in good health. This specimen was peripheral blood, taken on day 0 of AZD1222 vaccination. CDR3 DNA: TGTGCCAGCAGCGTAGAGAAGCGGGGAGCTTACAATGAGCAGTTCTTC. Residues: CASSVEKRGAYNEQFF.